Sequencing of this TCR beta chain was carried out in a study of cytomegalovirus exposure and HLA in healthy donors. CDR3 length: 12 amino acids. V lost 4 bases and J lost 6; bases outside the gene matches: 2. Per germline, CDR1 KGHSH and CDR2 LQKENI. The data were produced by immunoSEQ multiplex PCR, yet TCRdb's version contains in-frame clones alone and is incomplete. This table has about 240,000 clones, 87% appearing once. Source material: PBMCs. This TCR derives from a man between 18 and 35 years old in good health and CMV-seronegative. The chain links TRBV18 to TRBJ1-2, with 7 bases fitting TRBD1. The CDR3 region is CASSRQGDGYTF. The CDR3 DNA sequence: TGTGCCAGCTCACGCCAGGGGGATGGCTACACCTTC.